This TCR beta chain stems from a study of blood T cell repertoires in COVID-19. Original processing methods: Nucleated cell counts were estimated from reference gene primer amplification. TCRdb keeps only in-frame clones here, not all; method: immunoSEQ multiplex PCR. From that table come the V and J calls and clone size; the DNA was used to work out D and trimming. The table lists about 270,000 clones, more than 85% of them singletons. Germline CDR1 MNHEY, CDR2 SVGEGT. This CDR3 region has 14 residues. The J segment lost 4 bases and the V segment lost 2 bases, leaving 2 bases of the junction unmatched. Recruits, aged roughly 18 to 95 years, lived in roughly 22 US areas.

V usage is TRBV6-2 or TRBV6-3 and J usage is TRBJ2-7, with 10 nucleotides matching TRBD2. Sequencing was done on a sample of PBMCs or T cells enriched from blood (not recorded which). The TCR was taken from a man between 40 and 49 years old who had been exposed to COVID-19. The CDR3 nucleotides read TGTGCCAGCAGTTACGGACTAGCGGTTTACGAGCAGTACTTC. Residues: CASSYGLAVYEQYF.